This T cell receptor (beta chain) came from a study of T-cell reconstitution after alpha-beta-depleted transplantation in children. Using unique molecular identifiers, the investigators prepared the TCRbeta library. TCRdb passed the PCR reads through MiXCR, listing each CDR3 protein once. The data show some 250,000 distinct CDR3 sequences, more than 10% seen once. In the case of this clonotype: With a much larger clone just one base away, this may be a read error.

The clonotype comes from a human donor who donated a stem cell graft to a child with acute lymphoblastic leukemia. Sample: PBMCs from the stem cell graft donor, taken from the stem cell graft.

The CDR3 loop reads CAISLWGSTMNTEAFF. DNA of the CDR3: TGTGCCATCAGCCTATGGGGATCAACGATGAACACTGAAGCTTTCTTT. The V gene is TRBV7-3, the J gene TRBJ1-1; D is undetermined. Germline CDR1 is SGHTA and CDR2 is FQGTGA. CDR3 length: 16 residues.